This note documents a single T cell receptor (beta chain) sequence. What it binds is not known. The germline V gene encodes CDR1 MNHNY and CDR2 SVGAGI (reference sequence). The CDR3 runs 12 residues. Deletions cut 5 bases from V and 6 bases from J, with 10 bases between. Sequenced by immunoSEQ multiplex PCR; TCRdb stores in-frame clones only, minus some. The table records about 120,000 clones, around 88% of them present only once. The record originates from a study of cytomegalovirus exposure and HLA in healthy donors. General study results and limits: In vitro checks showed that a few CMV-associated chains really do target CMV antigens. As was reported, the classifier diagnosed cytomegalovirus status with high specificity and sensitivity.

The chain recombines TRBV6-6 with TRBJ1-2, with D perhaps matching TRBD1 (6 bases). The receptor was derived from a man between 18 and 35 years old in good health and CMV-seronegative. What was sequenced was PBMCs. The CDR3 here is CASSGTSDGYTF. DNA for the CDR3: TGTGCCAGCAGTGGGACAAGCGATGGCTACACCTTC.